A selection of T cell receptor beta chains follows, all from one sample in a study of shared clonotypes between healthy human individuals. Sequencing was performed with immunoSEQ multiplex PCR; in TCRdb, only in-frame clones are kept and a portion is missing. The sample has 800,000 to 950,000 clones; approximately 97% are singletons. The sample taken for sequencing was naive CD8+ T cells sorted from blood. The receptor set was obtained from a man aged 25 to 40 in good health. Both conserved end residues are part of each CDR3. A D gene is named only where the DNA matches it firmly. For some rows the clone size is stated as once, few or many, or as a class when expanded; others skip it.

j_call	v_call	clone_size	d_call	cdr3_nt	cdr3_aa
TRBJ1-5	TRBV6-5	-	-	TGTGCCAGCAGTCAAAATGGACAAAATCAGCCCCAGCATTTT	CASSQNGQNQPQHF
TRBJ1-2	TRBV27	-	TRBD1	TGTGCCAGCAGTACAGACAGGGACGTACGCAACTATGGCTACACCTTC	CASSTDRDVRNYGYTF
TRBJ2-1	TRBV28	-	TRBD1	TGTGCCAGCACCGGACAGGGAGGTTCTAATGAGCAGTTCTTC	CASTGQGGSNEQFF
TRBJ1-3	TRBV5-1	-	TRBD1	TGCGCCAGCAGCTCCGGGCCAGGGGGTGATGGAAACACCATATATTTT	CASSSGPGGDGNTIYF
TRBJ2-3	TRBV2	-	-	TGTGCCAGCAGTGAAGGGCCGGGGGGACAGGCGACTAGCACAGATACGCAGTATTTT	CASSEGPGGQATSTDTQYF
TRBJ2-7	TRBV7-6	once	-	TGTGCCAGCAGCTTGGAAGCGACGGCTTACGAGCAGTACTTC	CASSLEATAYEQYF
TRBJ2-1	TRBV19	-	TRBD2	TGTGCCAGTAGTATGGGGACTAGCATCCTCTACAATGAGCAGTTCTTC	CASSMGTSILYNEQFF
TRBJ2-1	TRBV5-8	-	-	TGTGCCAGCAGCTTGGCCTTGGGGGGCGAGCAGTTCTTC	CASSLALGGEQFF
TRBJ1-5	TRBV27	-	-	TGTGCCAGCAGTTTATGGGGGGCCGATCAGCCCCAGCATTTT	CASSLWGADQPQHF
TRBJ2-7	TRBV7-3	-	TRBD2	TGTGCCAGCAGCCCGGGGAGCGGGAGGCCCCTCTACGAGCAGTACTTC	CASSPGSGRPLYEQYF
TRBJ2-7	TRBV7-2	-	-	TGTGCCAGCAGCTTAAATGGGGTCTACGAGCAGTACTTC	CASSLNGVYEQYF
TRBJ1-3	TRBV30	-	-	TGTGCCTGGAGTCCAGGTATTGGAAACACCATATATTTT	CAWSPGIGNTIYF
TRBJ2-7	TRBV4-1	-	TRBD2	TGCGCCAGCAGCCAAGATGGGGAGGGCTACGAGCAGTACTTC	CASSQDGEGYEQYF
TRBJ2-2	TRBV7-9	-	-	TGTGCCAGCATAACCAACAGTGGGGGGGAGCTGTTTTTT	CASITNSGGELFF
TRBJ1-2	TRBV28	-	-	TGTGCCAGCAGTTTAAGAAGACTCCTAAGAACTAACTATGGCTACACCTTC	CASSLRRLLRTNYGYTF
TRBJ2-7	TRBV9	-	-	TGTGCCAGCAGCGTAGACCAGACCACCTCCTACGAGCAGTACTTC	CASSVDQTTSYEQYF
TRBJ1-5	TRBV27	-	-	TGTGCCAGCAGTTTATATGGGCACTATAGTCAGCCCCAGCATTTT	CASSLYGHYSQPQHF
TRBJ1-5	TRBV27	-	-	TGTGCCAGCAGTTTATCTGTCAATAGCAATCAGCCCCAGCATTTT	CASSLSVNSNQPQHF
TRBJ2-5	TRBV28	-	-	TGTGCCAGCAGCCCCGGGGGAGTCCAGTACTTC	CASSPGGVQYF
TRBJ2-3	TRBV11-2	-	TRBD1	TGTGCCAGCAGCTTGGGACAGGGGGCGAAAGGACCAGATACGCAGTATTTT	CASSLGQGAKGPDTQYF
TRBJ2-3	TRBV7-8	-	-	TGTGCCAGCAGCCTAGACCCGGGGGACACAGATACGCAGTATTTT	CASSLDPGDTDTQYF
TRBJ2-7	TRBV16	-	TRBD1	TGTGCCAGCAGCCAATGGTTGGGACAGGGGGTATACGAGCAGTACTTC	CASSQWLGQGVYEQYF
TRBJ2-1	TRBV5-1	-	TRBD2	TGCGCCAGCAGCATCCGACTAGCGGGGGGCCGGGGCGATGAGCAGTTCTTC	CASSIRLAGGRGDEQFF
TRBJ1-5	TRBV2	-	TRBD1	TGTGCCAGCAGTCCGGGACAGTTAAATCAGCCCCAGCATTTT	CASSPGQLNQPQHF
TRBJ2-7	TRBV5-1	-	TRBD1	TGCGCCAGCACCATATGGGACAGCACCTACGAGCAGTACTTC	CASTIWDSTYEQYF
TRBJ2-2	TRBV7-2	-	-	TGTGCCAGCAGCTTACTGCCCACCGGGGAGCTGTTTTTT	CASSLLPTGELFF
TRBJ2-1	TRBV29-1	-	TRBD1	TGCAGCGTTGAGGACAGGGGACCGAGCTCCTACAATGAGCAGTTCTTC	CSVEDRGPSSYNEQFF
TRBJ2-3	TRBV14	-	-	TGTGCCAGCAGTCAGGCTCACCTGAAGGTTGATACGCAGTATTTT	CASSQAHLKVDTQYF
TRBJ2-2	TRBV27	-	-	TGTGCCAGCAGTTTGTTACAAGGCACCGGGGAGCTGTTTTTT	CASSLLQGTGELFF
TRBJ1-2	TRBV6-5	-	TRBD1	TGTGCCAGCAGGAATACAGGGGTGGGAAACTATGGCTACACCTTC	CASRNTGVGNYGYTF
TRBJ2-7	TRBV27	-	-	TGTGCCAGCGGGGTGAGGTACGAGCAGTACTTC	CASGVRYEQYF